This passage covers 17 T cell receptor beta chains from one sample sequenced in a study of cytomegalovirus exposure and HLA in healthy donors. The PCR was carried out with 60 Vbeta primers and 13 Jbeta primers. Produced via immunoSEQ multiplex PCR; TCRdb's table is partial and in-frame only. The sample gives roughly 120,000 clones, 65% to 90% of which show up once; 3% to 5% is in the top ten. Sequenced material: PBMCs. The origin of the receptors is a woman under 40 in good health and CMV-seronegative.

J is TRBJ2-3 and V is TRBV7-2; the match to TRBD2 covers 12 bases. The germline V gene has CDR1 SGHTA and CDR2 FQGNSA. Germline trimming cut 5 bases from V and 1 base from J; bases unmatched to any gene: 7. This CDR3 has 17 residues. The CDR3 reads CASSVGLAGSRTDTQYF. The CDR3, as DNA: TGTGCCAGCAGCGTGGGACTAGCGGGTTCCCGCACAGATACGCAGTATTTT.

The table lists this clone with a few counts. The V and J genes are TRBV7-9 and TRBJ2-7, with 8 bases that match TRBD1. Germline loops: CDR1 SEHNR, CDR2 FQNEAQ (reference sequence). This CDR3 contains 14 residues. Trimming removed 6 bases from V and 4 bases from J; junction bases left unmatched: 8. CDR3 in DNA: TGTGCCAGCAGAACAGGGACAGGTCCTTACGAGCAGTACTTC. This translates into CASRTGTGPYEQYF. The complete variable domain, with remaining parts taken from reference TRBV7-9 and TRBJ2-7, reads DTGVSQNPRHKITKRGQNVTFRCDPISEHNRLYWYRQTLGQGPEFLTYFQNEAQLEKSRLLSDRFSAERPKGSFSTLEIQRTEQGDSAMYLCASRTGTGPYEQYFGPGTRLTVT.

The chain couples TRBV6-1 to TRBJ1-1; TRBD1 might be the D (5 bases). Germline CDR1 reads MNHNS; CDR2 reads SASEGT. This CDR3 has 15 residues. The germline V and J ends were trimmed by 4 bases and 1 base, with 13 bases remaining between them. This CDR3 reads CASSGRGDGNTEAFF. In nucleotides, the CDR3 is TGTGCCAGCAGTGGCCGGGGGGATGGGAACACTGAAGCTTTCTTT.

This chain joins TRBV18 and TRBJ2-1; TRBD2 matches 7 bases. V shed 6 bases, J shed 0 bases, and the junction held 5 bases outside the gene matches. Germline V CDR1 and CDR2: KGHSH, LQKENI. The CDR3 sequence is 15 residues long. CDR3 nucleotides: TGTGCCAGCTCCCTCGGGGAGGGCTCCTACAATGAGCAGTTCTTC. Translating it yields CASSLGEGSYNEQFF.

The chain combines TRBV27 with TRBJ2-7, with 11 bases fitting TRBD2. The CDR3 is 17 amino acids. V was pared by 2 bases and J by 1 base, with 7 bases of the junction left unmatched. Germline CDR1 reads MNHEY; CDR2 reads SMNVEV (reference sequence). The CDR3 reads CASSLTPGTSGSYEQYF. The CDR3 nucleotides are TGTGCCAGCAGTTTAACCCCCGGGACTAGCGGTTCCTACGAGCAGTACTTC.

This clone was seen only a few times. V and J are TRBV19 and TRBJ1-5; no clear D. The CDR3 totals 15 residues. The V and J ends lost 3 bases and 4 bases respectively, with 13 bases between them. CDR1 is LNHDA and CDR2 is SQIVND in the germline V gene (reference sequence). CDR3 loop: CASSIHSRGNQPQHF. The CDR3 nucleotides read TGTGCCAGTAGTATTCACTCACGAGGGAATCAGCCCCAGCATTTT.

The chain couples TRBV7-3 to TRBJ2-3; the D is unclear. With 2 bases removed from V and 6 bases from J, the gap between germline ends came to 9 bases. The CDR3 is made up of 13 amino acids. CDR1 is SGHTA and CDR2 is FQGTGA in the germline V gene. The DNA for the CDR3 is TGTGCCAGCAGCTTAGATGTCAGGGATACGCAGTATTTT. It codes for CASSLDVRDTQYF.

This clone was observed a single time. V usage is TRBV28 and J usage is TRBJ2-4, with TRBD1 matching 7 bases. The length of the CDR3 is 16 residues. V lost 6 bases to trimming and J lost 3 bases; unmatched junction nucleotides: 11. Germline values: CDR1 MDHEN, CDR2 SYDVKM. The CDR3 nucleotides read TGTGCCAGCAGGGAGACAGGGTCCAGGGACAAAAACATTCAGTACTTC. Protein sequence: CASRETGSRDKNIQYF. Variable domain in full (rest from reference TRBV28 and TRBJ2-4): DVKVTQSSRYLVKRTGEKVFLECVQDMDHENMFWYRQDPGLGLRLIYFSYDVKMKEKGDIPEGYSVSREKKERFSLILESASTNQTSMYLCASRETGSRDKNIQYFGAGTRLSVL.

This chain links TRBV9 with TRBJ1-5; D not resolved. The CDR3 extends over 13 amino acids. Germline values: CDR1 SGDLS, CDR2 YYNGEE. The V end was cut by 4 bases, the J end by 7 bases, with 12 bases between. CDR3 loop: CASSSSGGQPQHF. The CDR3 nucleotides read TGTGCCAGCAGCTCGTCCGGAGGGCAGCCCCAGCATTTT.

V usage is TRBV11-2 and J usage is TRBJ2-2; D call uncertain. The germline gives CDR1 SGHAT, CDR2 FQNNGV. Trimming shortened V by 4 bases and J by 8 bases, and 8 bases separated the two germline ends. CDR3 length: 12 residues. CDR3 nucleotide sequence: TGTGCCAGCAGCTCGGCTAGGGGGGAGCTGTTTTTT. Encoded protein: CASSSARGELFF.

J is TRBJ1-1 and V is TRBV7-9; D unclear. Germline loops: CDR1 SEHNR, CDR2 FQNEAQ (reference sequence). The CDR3 sequence is 15 residues long. V dropped 5 bases and J dropped 0 bases, with 13 bases sitting between them. The chain's CDR3 is CASSQVTGMNTEAFF. The CDR3, as DNA: TGTGCCAGCAGCCAGGTGACGGGGATGAACACTGAAGCTTTCTTT. Looking up the rest from reference TRBV7-9 and TRBJ1-1 gives the full variable domain: DTGVSQNPRHKITKRGQNVTFRCDPISEHNRLYWYRQTLGQGPEFLTYFQNEAQLEKSRLLSDRFSAERPKGSFSTLEIQRTEQGDSAMYLCASSQVTGMNTEAFFGQGTRLTVV.

V gene TRBV4-3 combines with J gene TRBJ2-7; D remains unclear. The germline V and J ends were trimmed by 4 bases and 3 bases, with 19 bases remaining between them. The germline V gene encodes CDR1 LGHNA and CDR2 YSLEER. This CDR3 spans 16 amino acids. The CDR3 spells CASSRDLAPNLYEQYF. The CDR3 DNA sequence: TGCGCCAGCAGCCGTGACTTGGCGCCAAACCTCTACGAGCAGTACTTC.

This clone was seen a single time. V and J are TRBV2 and TRBJ1-2; TRBD1 aligns across 7 bases. Germline trimming cut 3 bases from V and 3 bases from J; bases unmatched to any gene: 7. The V gene's germline CDR1 is SNHLY and CDR2 FYNNEI. This CDR3 has 15 amino acids. The CDR3 loop is CASSEWQGDDYGYTF. The CDR3 DNA follows: TGTGCCAGCAGTGAGTGGCAGGGGGACGACTATGGCTACACCTTC.

The DNA for the CDR3 is TGCGCCAGCAGCTTGGACGGTCTCGCCTACAATGAGCAGTTCTTC. Residues: CASSLDGLAYNEQFF. V gene TRBV5-1 combines with J gene TRBJ2-1; D gene unclear. Per germline, CDR1 SGHRS and CDR2 YFSETQ. The CDR3 totals 15 residues. V gave up 0 bases and J gave up 2 bases, with 9 bases separating them.

The chain recombines TRBV19 with TRBJ2-3; D gene uncertain. Germline V gene sequence: CDR1 LNHDA, CDR2 SQIVND (reference sequence). Trimming took off 5 bases at V and 5 bases at J, with 17 bases between the two ends. CDR3 length: 15 amino acids. CDR3 amino acids: CASSLSRVVGDTQYF. CDR3 nucleotide sequence: TGTGCCAGTAGTCTCTCCCGAGTTGTCGGAGATACGCAGTATTTT.

The rearrangement uses TRBV10-1 and TRBJ2-2; D call uncertain. The V and J ends lost 3 bases and 5 bases respectively, with 13 bases between them. The CDR3 covers 15 residues. Germline assignment: CDR1 WNHNN and CDR2 SYGVQD (reference sequence). The CDR3 nucleotides are TGCGCCAGCAGTGATGTGGTCTCCGAGACCGGGGAGCTGTTTTTT. As protein: CASSDVVSETGELFF.

The J gene is TRBJ2-1, the V gene TRBV6-6; D is perhaps TRBD2 (6 bases). The germline V and J ends were trimmed by 2 bases and 6 bases, with 14 bases remaining between them. Germline V gene lookup returns CDR1 MNHNY and CDR2 SVGAGI (reference sequence). CDR3 length: 15 residues. The CDR3 DNA sequence: TGTGCCAGCAGTTACGGTCTAGCGTCCCCCAATGAGCAGTTCTTC. This encodes CASSYGLASPNEQFF.